This section outlines one T cell receptor beta chain sequence together with its context. Between the trimmed V and J ends, which lost 3 bases and 8 bases, there was a span of 25 bases. The CDR3 length is 18 residues. The germline V gene encodes CDR1 LNHDA and CDR2 SQIVND (reference sequence). The data were taken from a study of T cell responses to AZD1222 COVID-19 vaccine. This table comes from immunoSEQ multiplex PCR, and its TCRdb copy is limited to in-frame clones, with some not included. The sample contains 190,000 or so clones, roughly 90% of which appear only once. The sample here was peripheral blood, taken 28 days after the second AZD1222 dose. This TCR derives from an adult who received the AZD1222 COVID-19 vaccine. V gene TRBV19 combines with J gene TRBJ1-4; D might be TRBD1 (5 bases). The CDR3 is CASSIIGTSAGGREKLFF. The CDR3 DNA follows: TGTGCCAGTAGTATTATTGGCACCTCAGCTGGGGGACGAGAAAAACTGTTTTTT.